The rows below give T cell receptor beta chains drawn from one sample of a study of beta chain features in type 1 diabetes. Assay: immunoSEQ multiplex PCR; the TCRdb copy retains only in-frame clones and omits some. The sample has 600,000 or so clones, about an eighth seen once. The sequenced sample consisted of naive CD4+ T cells from blood. These receptors all come from a man younger than 30 with type 1 diabetes. Each CDR3 is given with its conserved first and last residue. A D gene is named only where the DNA matches it firmly. The size entry is marked missing in some rows and otherwise reads once, few, many or a size class.

clone_size d_call j_call v_call cdr3_nt cdr3_aa
- - TRBJ1-6 TRBV5-1 TGCGCCAGCAGAAACAGGGCTCGGAATTCACCCCTCCACTTT CASRNRARNSPLHF
few - TRBJ2-1 TRBV7-3 TGTGCCAGCAGCCCTAAGCCCGCTACTAGCAGGGGTGAGCAGTTCTTC CASSPKPATSRGEQFF
- - TRBJ2-7 TRBV2 TGTGCCAGCAGTGAACAGGAGCGTACGGAGCAGTACTTC CASSEQERTEQYF
- TRBD1 TRBJ2-2 TRBV27 TGTGCCAGCAGTGGGACAGGGGGAGGCGGCGGGGAGCTGTTTTTT CASSGTGGGGGELFF
- - TRBJ2-3 TRBV6-5 TGTGCCAGCATCTGGGACTTGGGCGATACGCAGTATTTT CASIWDLGDTQYF
- - TRBJ2-5 TRBV7-9 TGTGCCAGCAGCTTGGGAGACGGGGCGGAGACCCAGTACTTC CASSLGDGAETQYF
- - TRBJ1-2 TRBV19 TGTGCCAGTTGGGGACGGAACTATGGCTACACCTTC CASWGRNYGYTF
- TRBD1 TRBJ2-5 TRBV6-5 TGTGCCAGCAGTGGCCCCCGGGACAGGGGGAAGACCCAGTACTTC CASSGPRDRGKTQYF
few TRBD2 TRBJ2-3 TRBV7-9 TGTGCCAGCAGCTCACTAGCGGGACTTAGCACAGATACGCAGTATTTT CASSSLAGLSTDTQYF
few TRBD1 TRBJ1-5 TRBV7-3 TGTGCCAGCAGCTTAGACCGGGACAGGGGGCTCAATCAGCCCCAGCATTTT CASSLDRDRGLNQPQHF
few - TRBJ1-1 TRBV29-1 TGCAGCGTTGGGAACGTTGAAGCTTTCTTT CSVGNVEAFF
few - TRBJ2-7 TRBV6-6 TGTGCCAGCAGTACACCCCGAGGGGTTACCTACGAGCAGTACTTC CASSTPRGVTYEQYF
- - TRBJ2-3 TRBV6-5 TGTGCCAGCAGTCGGACCCGGGAGAAGTCAGATACGCAGTATTTT CASSRTREKSDTQYF
- TRBD1 TRBJ1-4 TRBV30 TGTGCCTGGAGTATTCAGGGGGCAGCTGAAAAACTGTTTTTT CAWSIQGAAEKLFF
few - TRBJ2-5 TRBV30 TGTGCCTGGAGCCCAGGGGTAGGGGAGACCCAGTACTTC CAWSPGVGETQYF
few - TRBJ1-2 TRBV7-9 TGTGCCAGCAGCTCCCCCCCGGGGGTTGGGTATGGCTACACCTTC CASSSPPGVGYGYTF
- - TRBJ1-1 TRBV2 TGTGCCAGCAGTGAAGGGGTGAGCGCTGAAGCTTTCTTT CASSEGVSAEAFF
- - TRBJ2-3 TRBV6-1 TGTGCCAGCAGTGAAGCGGGGAGACTCCGCACAGATACGCAGTATTTT CASSEAGRLRTDTQYF
- - TRBJ2-7 TRBV29-1 TGCAGCGGGGGGCCACAGGGCCCACCCTACGAGCAGTACTTC CSGGPQGPPYEQYF
- TRBD1 TRBJ1-3 TRBV4-3 TGCGCCAGCAGCCAAGATATGGGACAGCTACTTTCTGGAAACACCATATATTTT CASSQDMGQLLSGNTIYF
few - TRBJ1-1 TRBV2 TGTGCCAGCAGTGACCAGCTGAACACTGAAGCTTTCTTT CASSDQLNTEAFF
few TRBD2 TRBJ2-2 TRBV4-1 TGCGCCAGCCGGCCAACTCGGACTAGCGGGAGATCTGGGGCCGGGGAGCTGTTTTTT CASRPTRTSGRSGAGELFF
- - TRBJ2-5 TRBV10-3 TGTGCCATCAGTGAGGGCGGGGTACAAGAGACCCAGTACTTC CAISEGGVQETQYF
- - TRBJ1-2 TRBV18 TGTGCCAGCTCACCGGCGGCAAGCGATGGCTACACCTTC CASSPAASDGYTF
few - TRBJ2-7 TRBV9 TGTGCCAGCAGCGTAGACGGAAGCTCCTACGAGCAGTACTTC CASSVDGSSYEQYF
few TRBD1 TRBJ1-5 TRBV5-1 TGCGCCAGCAGCGCCAAGACAGGGGATCAGCCCCAGCATTTT CASSAKTGDQPQHF
- TRBD1 TRBJ1-2 TRBV2 TGTGCCAGCAGCCAGTTAACACAGGGGGCTCGTGGCTACACCTTC CASSQLTQGARGYTF
- - TRBJ2-2 TRBV13 TGTGCCAGCAGCTTAGATTTAGTGACCGGGGAGCTGTTTTTT CASSLDLVTGELFF
few - TRBJ2-4 TRBV21-1 TGTGCCAGCAGCAAAGTGCAGGGGATAGCCAAAAACATTCAGTACTTC CASSKVQGIAKNIQYF
few TRBD1 TRBJ1-4 TRBV7-6 TGTGCCAGCAGCTTAGCTGGGACAGCCAACGGTGGAAAACTGTTTTTT CASSLAGTANGGKLFF
few - TRBJ2-5 TRBV7-7 TGTGCTAGCAGCGCCAGGGGTTCGGAGACCCAGTACTTC CASSARGSETQYF
few TRBD2 TRBJ2-1 TRBV7-2 TGTGCCAGCAGCTTAGTAGCGGGAGGTGACAATGAGCAGTTCTTC CASSLVAGGDNEQFF
few - TRBJ1-5 TRBV5-1 TGCGCCAGCAGCCACCGGGACGGGAATAATCAGCCCCAGCATTTT CASSHRDGNNQPQHF
- - TRBJ1-3 TRBV29-1 TGCAGCGTTGAAGGACAGAACTCTGGAAACACCATATATTTT CSVEGQNSGNTIYF
- - TRBJ1-5 TRBV30 TGTGCCTGGAGTGTCCGGGCCGATCAGCCCCAGCATTTT CAWSVRADQPQHF
- TRBD2 TRBJ2-1 TRBV5-1 TGCGCCAGCAGCTTGGTTAGCGGGAGCAACAATGAGCAGTTCTTC CASSLVSGSNNEQFF
few - TRBJ2-2 TRBV5-1 TGCGCCAGCAGCTCTCCAGGGTCCACTGGGGAGCTGTTTTTT CASSSPGSTGELFF
few - TRBJ1-2 TRBV6-1 TGTGCCAGCAGTGAAAGGGGTCCCTATGGCTACACCTTC CASSERGPYGYTF
- - TRBJ2-1 TRBV4-1 TGCGCCAGCAGCCAAGTGATGGGCGGAAAGCAGTTCTTC CASSQVMGGKQFF
- TRBD1 TRBJ2-3 TRBV5-1 TGCGCCAGCAGCTCAGGACAGGGGGCAACAGATACGCAGTATTTT CASSSGQGATDTQYF
- - TRBJ2-5 TRBV30 TGTGCCTGGAGTGTACGGGGAACCGGAGGGGGCGTTAGGGAGACCCAGTACTTC CAWSVRGTGGGVRETQYF
few - TRBJ2-5 TRBV7-2 TGTGCCAGCAGCTTATTCGGGGAGCAAGAGACCCAGTACTTC CASSLFGEQETQYF
- - TRBJ1-2 TRBV29-1 TGCAGCGCGACCCCTCCGGGCAGCTATGGCTACACCTTC CSATPPGSYGYTF
few - TRBJ1-5 TRBV9 TGTGCCAGCAGCGGGGGCAATCAGCCCCAGCATTTT CASSGGNQPQHF
- - TRBJ2-7 TRBV20-1 TGCAGCGCAATGGTAGGCGAGCAGTACTTC CSAMVGEQYF
few TRBD1 TRBJ2-7 TRBV19 TGTGCCAGTAGCTCGACAGGGGAAACCTACGAGCAGTACTTC CASSSTGETYEQYF
- TRBD1 TRBJ1-6 TRBV15 TGTGCCACCAGGGTGGGACAGGGGAATTCACCCCTCCACTTT CATRVGQGNSPLHF
few - TRBJ1-2 TRBV28 TGTGCCAGCAGTTTAGTATCAGGGGCCGGCTACACCTTC CASSLVSGAGYTF
few - TRBJ1-6 TRBV4-3 TGCGCCAGCAGCCAACGGGCCTTGAGCTCCTATAATTCACCCCTCCACTTT CASSQRALSSYNSPLHF
few - TRBJ1-2 TRBV14 TGTGCCAGCAGCCAATCAGGGTACTATGGCTACACCTTC CASSQSGYYGYTF
- - TRBJ2-4 TRBV2 TGTGCCAGCGAGGCGGCAGGACTAGCCAAAAACATTCAGTACTTC CASEAAGLAKNIQYF
- TRBD2 TRBJ2-7 TRBV10-3 TGTGCCATCAGTGAGTCAAAGGGACTAGCGGGGACCTACGAGCAGTACTTC CAISESKGLAGTYEQYF